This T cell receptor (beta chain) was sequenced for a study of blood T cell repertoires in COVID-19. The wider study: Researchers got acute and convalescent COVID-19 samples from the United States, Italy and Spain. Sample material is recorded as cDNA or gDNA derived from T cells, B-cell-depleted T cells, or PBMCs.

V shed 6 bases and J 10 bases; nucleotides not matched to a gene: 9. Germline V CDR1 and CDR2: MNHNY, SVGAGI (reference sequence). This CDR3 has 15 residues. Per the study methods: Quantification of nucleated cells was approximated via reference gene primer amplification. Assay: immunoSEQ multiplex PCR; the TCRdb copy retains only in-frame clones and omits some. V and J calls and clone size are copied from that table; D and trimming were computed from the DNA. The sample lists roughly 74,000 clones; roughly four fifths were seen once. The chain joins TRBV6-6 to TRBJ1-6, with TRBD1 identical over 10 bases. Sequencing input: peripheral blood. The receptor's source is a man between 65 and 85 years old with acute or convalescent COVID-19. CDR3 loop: CASRPGQGPESPLHF. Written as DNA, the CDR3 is TGTGCCAGCAGACCGGGACAGGGGCCAGAATCACCCCTCCACTTT.